Sequencing of this T cell receptor (beta chain) was carried out in a study of cytomegalovirus exposure and HLA in healthy donors. About the study: An earlier analysis identified 110 million or so unique TCR beta sequences in about 179 million T cells. Broader study findings: It was shown in a later analysis that HLA-associated TCR beta chains were more clonally expanded than other, equally common chains.

In regard to this clone: The antigen is unknown.

Primers included in the PCR were 60 Vbeta and 13 Jbeta primers. Some clones are missing from TCRdb's copy, which holds only in-frame ones; the method was immunoSEQ multiplex PCR. Altogether about 130,000 clones are present, over 65% being singletons, with the ten largest covering more than 1.5%. The CDR3 spans 15 residues. V gave up 5 bases and J gave up 5 bases; unmatched junction bases: 6. The germline gives CDR1 SGHAT, CDR2 FQNNGV. The sequenced sample was PBMCs. The gene calls are TRBV11-2 and TRBJ1-5; 10 nucleotides agree with TRBD1. This clonotype originated in a middle-aged man in good health and CMV-seronegative. The CDR3 spells CASSPGTGADQPQHF. The CDR3 bases are TGTGCCAGCAGCCCGGGGACAGGGGCGGATCAGCCCCAGCATTTT.